The clone carrying this T cell receptor beta chain was detected ten times or more. TCRdb fed the reads into MiXCR, producing one record per CDR3 protein. The sample records some 200,000 distinct CDR3 sequences, 8% to 10% being singletons. In germline, CDR1 is SGHTA, CDR2 FQGNSA. This CDR3 region has 14 residues. Trimming shortened V by 6 bases and J by 4 bases, and 14 bases separated the two germline ends. The data stem from a study of T cell repertoires in cytomegalovirus infection. This sequence was found in a human donor in good health (CMV status not recorded). Some clones in this sample may be carry-over from other donors' samples. The rearrangement uses TRBV7-2 and TRBJ2-3; D possibly corresponds to TRBD2 (6 bases). Sequences were obtained from PBMCs. CDR3 region: CASRRGTGADTQYF. CDR3 coding DNA: TGTGCCAGCAGGCGGGGTACTGGGGCAGATACGCAGTATTTT. Full variable domain (missing parts from reference TRBV7-2 and TRBJ2-3): GAGVSQSPSNKVTEKGKDVELRCDPISGHTALYWYRQSLGQGLEFLIYFQGNSAPDKSGLPSDRFSAERTGGSVSTLTIQRTQQEDSAVYLCASRRGTGADTQYFGPGTRLTVL.